The T cell receptor (beta chain) under discussion was sequenced for a study of blood T cells in healthy people across ages. For the second PCR, which ran for roughly 7 to 11 cycles, a sample-barcoded 5' primer and a J-beta primer mix were used. A single record per CDR3 protein comes from TCRdb applying MiXCR to the 5' RACE reads. The repertoire holds hundreds of thousands of distinct CDR3 sequences, with about 52% as singletons. General observations from the study: Any conclusive comparison of naive versus antigen-experienced cells was prevented by using unsorted PBMCs. Long-lived donors carried more naive CD4+ cells and greater diversity than aged donors. Underestimates were what the diversity estimates from one million T cells were considered to be.

The authors drew about 9.9 milliliters of peripheral blood from each donor. Comments on this clonotype: Its antigen remains unidentified.

Germline lookup yields CDR1 LGHNA and CDR2 YNFKEQ. CDR3 length equals 18 residues. V was cut by 0 bases and J by 3 bases, with 19 bases left in between. This chain connects TRBV4-2 to TRBJ2-3, with a weak D call TRBD2 (5 bases). Material for sequencing was blood. The clonotype was recovered from a man aged 60 to 75 in good health. The CDR3 sequence is CASSQDPPTRSGTDTQYF. The CDR3 DNA reads TGTGCCAGCAGCCAAGATCCCCCTACTAGAAGTGGTACAGATACGCAGTATTTT.